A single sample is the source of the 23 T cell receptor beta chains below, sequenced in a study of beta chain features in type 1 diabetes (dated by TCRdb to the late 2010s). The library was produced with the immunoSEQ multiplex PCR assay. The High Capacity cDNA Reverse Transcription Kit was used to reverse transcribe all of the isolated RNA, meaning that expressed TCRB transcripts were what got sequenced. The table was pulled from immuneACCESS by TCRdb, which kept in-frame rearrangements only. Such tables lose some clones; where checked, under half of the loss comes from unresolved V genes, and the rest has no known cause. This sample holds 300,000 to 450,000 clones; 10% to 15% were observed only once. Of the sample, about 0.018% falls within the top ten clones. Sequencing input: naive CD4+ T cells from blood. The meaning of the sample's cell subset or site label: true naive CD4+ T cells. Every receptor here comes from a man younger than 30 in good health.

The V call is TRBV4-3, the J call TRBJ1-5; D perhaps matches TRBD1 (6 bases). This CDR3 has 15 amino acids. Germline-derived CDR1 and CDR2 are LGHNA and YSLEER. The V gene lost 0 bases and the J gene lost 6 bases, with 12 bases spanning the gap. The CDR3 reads CASSQDIAGVQPQHF. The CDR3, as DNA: TGCGCCAGCAGCCAAGATATCGCAGGGGTTCAGCCCCAGCATTTT.

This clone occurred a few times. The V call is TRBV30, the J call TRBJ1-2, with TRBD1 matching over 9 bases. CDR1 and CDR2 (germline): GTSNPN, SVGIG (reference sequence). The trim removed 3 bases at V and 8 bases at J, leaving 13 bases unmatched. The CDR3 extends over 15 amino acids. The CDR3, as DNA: TGTGCCTGGAGCTGGGGGACAGGGCGTTTGGGGGGCTACACCTTC. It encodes CAWSWGTGRLGGYTF.

The DNA for the CDR3 is TGCGCCAGCAGCGTCGGGACAGCCGTCTACGAGCAGTACTTC. This gives the protein CASSVGTAVYEQYF. The V gene is TRBV5-1, the J gene TRBJ2-7, with 7 bases matching TRBD1. Germline V lookup: CDR1 SGHRS, CDR2 YFSETQ. With V trimmed by 4 bases and J by 3 bases, 7 bases remained unmatched. The CDR3 is 14 amino acids.

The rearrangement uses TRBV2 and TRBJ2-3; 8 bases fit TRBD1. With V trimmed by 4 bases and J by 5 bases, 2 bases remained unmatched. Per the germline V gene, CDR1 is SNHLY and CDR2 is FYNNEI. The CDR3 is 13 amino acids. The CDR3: CASSGQGKDTQYF. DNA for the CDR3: TGTGCCAGCAGTGGACAGGGGAAAGATACGCAGTATTTT.

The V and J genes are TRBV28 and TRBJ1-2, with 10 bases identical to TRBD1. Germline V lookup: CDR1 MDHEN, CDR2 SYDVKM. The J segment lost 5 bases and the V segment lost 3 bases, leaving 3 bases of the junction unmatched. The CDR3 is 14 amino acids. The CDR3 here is CASSLADRGYGYTF. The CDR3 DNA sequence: TGTGCCAGCAGTTTGGCGGACAGGGGGTATGGCTACACCTTC.

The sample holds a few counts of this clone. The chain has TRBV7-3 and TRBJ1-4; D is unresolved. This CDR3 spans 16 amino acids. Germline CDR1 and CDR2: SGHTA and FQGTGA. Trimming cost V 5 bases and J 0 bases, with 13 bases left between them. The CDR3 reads CASSPSQRTTNEKLFF. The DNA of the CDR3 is TGTGCCAGCAGCCCCTCCCAGAGGACAACTAATGAAAAACTGTTTTTT.

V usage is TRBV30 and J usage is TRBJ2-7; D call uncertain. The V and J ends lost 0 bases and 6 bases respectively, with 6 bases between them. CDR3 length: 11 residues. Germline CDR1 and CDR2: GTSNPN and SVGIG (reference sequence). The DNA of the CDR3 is TGTGCCTGGAGTGTAAGGAGCGAGCAGTACTTC. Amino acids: CAWSVRSEQYF.

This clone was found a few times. For the CDR3, the DNA is TGTGCCTGGAGGCAGGGAGGGAAACTGTTTTTT. Protein: CAWRQGGKLFF. The V call is TRBV30, the J call TRBJ1-4, with D tentatively TRBD1 (5 bases). Between the trimmed V and J ends, which lost 3 bases and 11 bases, there was a span of 10 bases. The CDR3 totals 11 residues. Germline CDR1 and CDR2: GTSNPN and SVGIG (reference sequence).

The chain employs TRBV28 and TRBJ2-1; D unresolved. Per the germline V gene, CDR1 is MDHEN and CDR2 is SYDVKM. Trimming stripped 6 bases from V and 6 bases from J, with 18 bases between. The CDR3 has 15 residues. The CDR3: CASRGSERVVNEQFF. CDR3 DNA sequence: TGTGCCAGCAGAGGTTCGGAACGGGTCGTCAATGAGCAGTTCTTC.

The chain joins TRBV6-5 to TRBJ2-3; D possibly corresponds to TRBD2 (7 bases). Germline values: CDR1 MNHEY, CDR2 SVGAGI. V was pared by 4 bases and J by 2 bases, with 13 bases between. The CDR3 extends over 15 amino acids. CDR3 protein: CASSSGGRLTDTQYF. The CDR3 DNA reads TGTGCCAGCAGTTCCGGGGGGCGACTCACAGATACGCAGTATTTT.

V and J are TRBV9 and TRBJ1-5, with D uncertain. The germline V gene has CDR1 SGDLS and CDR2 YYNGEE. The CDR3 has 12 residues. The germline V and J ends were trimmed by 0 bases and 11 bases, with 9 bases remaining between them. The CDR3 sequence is CASSVENGSQHF. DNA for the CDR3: TGTGCCAGCAGCGTAGAAAACGGGTCCCAGCATTTT.

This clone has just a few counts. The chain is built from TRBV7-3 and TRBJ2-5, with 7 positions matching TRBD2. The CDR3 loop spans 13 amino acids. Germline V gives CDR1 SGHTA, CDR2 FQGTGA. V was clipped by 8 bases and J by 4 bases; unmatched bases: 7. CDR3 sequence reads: CASSREGLETQYF. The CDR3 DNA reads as TGTGCCAGCTCCAGGGAGGGTTTAGAGACCCAGTACTTC.

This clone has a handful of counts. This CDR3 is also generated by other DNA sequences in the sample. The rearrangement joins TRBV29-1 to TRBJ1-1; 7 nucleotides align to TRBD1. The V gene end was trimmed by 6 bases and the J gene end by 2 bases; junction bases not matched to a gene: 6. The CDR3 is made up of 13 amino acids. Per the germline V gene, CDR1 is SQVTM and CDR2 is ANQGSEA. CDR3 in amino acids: CSVAGTANTEAFF. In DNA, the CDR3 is TGCAGCGTCGCCGGGACAGCAAACACTGAAGCTTTCTTT.

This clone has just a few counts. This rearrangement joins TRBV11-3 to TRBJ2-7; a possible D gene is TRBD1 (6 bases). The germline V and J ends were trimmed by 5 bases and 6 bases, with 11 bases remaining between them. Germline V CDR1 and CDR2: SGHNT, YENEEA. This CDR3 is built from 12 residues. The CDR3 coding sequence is TGTGCCAGCAGCGACAGGTCGCGCGAGCAGTACTTC. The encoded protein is CASSDRSREQYF.

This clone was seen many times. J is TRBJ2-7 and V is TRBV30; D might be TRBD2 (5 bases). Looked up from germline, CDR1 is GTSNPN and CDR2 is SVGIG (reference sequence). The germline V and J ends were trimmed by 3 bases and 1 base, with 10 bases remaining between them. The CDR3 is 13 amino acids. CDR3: CAWRTGMSYEQYF. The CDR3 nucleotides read TGTGCCTGGAGAACCGGGATGTCCTACGAGCAGTACTTC.

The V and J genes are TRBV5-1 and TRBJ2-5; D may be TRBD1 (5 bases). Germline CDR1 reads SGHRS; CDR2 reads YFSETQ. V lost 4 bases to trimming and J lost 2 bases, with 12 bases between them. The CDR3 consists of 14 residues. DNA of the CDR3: TGCGCCAGCAGCCAACAGGTTACTCAAGAGACCCAGTACTTC. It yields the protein CASSQQVTQETQYF.

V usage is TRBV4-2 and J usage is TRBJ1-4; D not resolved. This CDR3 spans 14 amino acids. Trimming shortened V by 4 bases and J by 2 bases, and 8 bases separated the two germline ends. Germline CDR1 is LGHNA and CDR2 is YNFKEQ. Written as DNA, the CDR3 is TGTGCCAGCAGCCCCGGGAGCACTAATGAAAAACTGTTTTTT. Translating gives CASSPGSTNEKLFF.

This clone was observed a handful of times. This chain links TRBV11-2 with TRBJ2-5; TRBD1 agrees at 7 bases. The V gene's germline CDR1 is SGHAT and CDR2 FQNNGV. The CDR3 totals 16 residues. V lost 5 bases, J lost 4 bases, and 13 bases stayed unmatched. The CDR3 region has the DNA TGTGCCAGCAGCCCCGAGGGGGCCCTTGGGTCAGAGACCCAGTACTTC. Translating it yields CASSPEGALGSETQYF.

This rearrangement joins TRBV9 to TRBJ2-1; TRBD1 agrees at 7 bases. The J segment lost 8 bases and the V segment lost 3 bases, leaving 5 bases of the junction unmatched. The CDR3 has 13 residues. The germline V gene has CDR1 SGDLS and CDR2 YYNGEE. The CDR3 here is CASSAHRGDEQFF. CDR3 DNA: TGTGCCAGCAGCGCCCACAGGGGAGATGAGCAGTTCTTC.

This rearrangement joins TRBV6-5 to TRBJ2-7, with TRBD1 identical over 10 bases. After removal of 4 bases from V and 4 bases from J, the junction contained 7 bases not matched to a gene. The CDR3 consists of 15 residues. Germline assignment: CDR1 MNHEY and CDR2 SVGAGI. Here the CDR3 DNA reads TGTGCCAGCAGTTTAGACAGGGGGCGAGGGTACGAGCAGTACTTC. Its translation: CASSLDRGRGYEQYF.

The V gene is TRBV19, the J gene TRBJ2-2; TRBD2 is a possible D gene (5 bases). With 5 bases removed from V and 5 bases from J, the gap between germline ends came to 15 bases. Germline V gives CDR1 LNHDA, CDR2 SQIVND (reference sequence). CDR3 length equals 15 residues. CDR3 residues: CASSQRARGTGELFF. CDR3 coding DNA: TGTGCCAGTAGTCAACGGGCCCGCGGGACCGGGGAGCTGTTTTTT.

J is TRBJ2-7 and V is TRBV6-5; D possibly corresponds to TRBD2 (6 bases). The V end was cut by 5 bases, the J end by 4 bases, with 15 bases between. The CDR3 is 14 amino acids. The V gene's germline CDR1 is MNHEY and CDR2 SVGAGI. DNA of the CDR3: TGTGCCAGCAGTGCAGCGGGCCGGATATACGAGCAGTACTTC. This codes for CASSAAGRIYEQYF.

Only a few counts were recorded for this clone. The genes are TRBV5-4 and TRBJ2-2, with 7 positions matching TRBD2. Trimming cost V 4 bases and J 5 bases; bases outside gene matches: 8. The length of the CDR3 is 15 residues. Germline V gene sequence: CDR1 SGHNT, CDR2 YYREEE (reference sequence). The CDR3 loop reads CASSPITGGTGELFF. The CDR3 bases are TGTGCCAGCAGCCCGATCACGGGGGGAACCGGGGAGCTGTTTTTT. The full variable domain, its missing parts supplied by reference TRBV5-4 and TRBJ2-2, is ETGVTQSPTHLIKTRGQQVTLRCSSQSGHNTVSWYQQALGQGPQFIFQYYREEENGRGNFPPRFSGLQFPNYSSELNVNALELDDSALYLCASSPITGGTGELFFGEGSRLTVL.